The table lists the clone carrying this TCR beta chain with many counts. The CDR3 spans 15 residues. V trimming: 3 bases; J trimming: 8 bases; junction bases outside the gene matches: 10. CDR1 SGHTA and CDR2 FQGNSA come from the germline V gene. The sample originates from a study of CD8 T cells in ankylosing spondylitis. MiXCR, applied by TCRdb to the 5' RACE reads, yields one record per CDR3 protein. The sample has 200,000 or so distinct CDR3 sequences, roughly 18% seen once. This chain joins TRBV7-2 and TRBJ2-4, with 7 bases aligning to TRBD2. Sequenced material: blood, either unsorted or a sorted T cell fraction (not recorded which). The sequence derives from a male donor aged 10 to 35 with ankylosing spondylitis or in good health (not recorded which). The CDR3, as DNA: TGTGCCAGCAGCTTTCGACAGACGGGGAGGGACATTCAGTACTTC. It yields the protein CASSFRQTGRDIQYF.